This T cell receptor (beta chain) was identified in a study of beta chain features in type 1 diabetes. Study results and caveats: Insertions were fewer and deletions more numerous at VDJ junctions in type 1 diabetes patients. There was a moderate but significant shortening of TCRB CDR3s in all four CD4+ subsets of Type 1 diabetes patients.

The V end lost 6 bases, the J end lost 1 base, and 9 bases lay between the germline ends. This CDR3 contains 13 residues. CDR1 is LNHDA, CDR2 SQIVND, per germline (reference sequence). Every bit of the isolated RNA underwent reverse transcription, so sequencing read expressed TCRB transcripts. Several million reads was the average for naive, central memory and regulatory T cell samples. Method: immunoSEQ multiplex PCR; TCRdb's copy keeps in-frame clones and lacks some. The sample gives 200,000 to 300,000 clones, approximately 15% of which show up once; just under 0.02% is in the top ten. About 100 mL of blood, on average, came from one heparinised draw per donor. This clone was found a few times. Its target is unknown.

Sequences were obtained from naive CD4+ T cells from blood. This TCR was sampled from a man aged 30-40 years with type 1 diabetes. The chain combines TRBV19 with TRBJ1-1; no definite D call. The DNA for the CDR3 is TGTGCCAGTAGCAAGACACGGAACACTGAAGCTTTCTTT. Its protein product is CASSKTRNTEAFF.